One and the same sample provided the 30 T cell receptor beta chains below, sequenced in a study of OX40 agonist ivuxolimab in advanced cancers. Library preparation was by the immunoSEQ multiplex PCR assay. TCRdb re-hosts the immuneACCESS table, in-frame sequences only. Its copies lack some clones; in the studies checked, an unresolved V gene accounts for under half of them, and the cause for the rest is not known. The sample table contains approximately 35,000 clones; only one count was recorded for more than 60% of them. The ten biggest clones cover around 10% of the sample. This specimen was CD4+ or CD8+ T cells sorted from blood, taken in a trial of the OX40 agonist ivuxolimab. Source of these receptors: an adult with an advanced solid tumor such as melanoma, head and neck, liver or kidney cancer.

V and J are TRBV15 and TRBJ1-1; D remains ambiguous. This CDR3 has 13 residues. The germline V and J ends were trimmed by 2 bases and 2 bases, with 6 bases remaining between them. The germline gives CDR1 LNHNV, CDR2 YYDKDF (reference sequence). The CDR3 bases are TGTGCCACCAGCAGACCGGACAACACTGAAGCTTTCTTT. Residues: CATSRPDNTEAFF. The whole variable domain, filled in from reference TRBV15 and TRBJ1-1, reads DAMVIQNPRYQVTQFGKPVTLSCSQTLNHNVMYWYQQKSSQAPKLLFHYYDKDFNNEADTPDNFQSRRPNTSFCFLDIRSPGLGDTAMYLCATSRPDNTEAFFGQGTRLTVV.

The rearrangement uses TRBV7-9 and TRBJ1-1; a weak D match, TRBD1 (6 bases). Germline loops: CDR1 SEHNR, CDR2 FQNEAQ (reference sequence). V was shortened by 5 bases and J by 1 base, with 11 bases between the two germline ends. This CDR3 contains 14 residues. The CDR3 protein is CASSQQGRNTEAFF. The CDR3 nucleotides read TGTGCCAGCAGCCAGCAGGGGCGGAACACTGAAGCTTTCTTT.

The chain is built from TRBV6-5 and TRBJ1-6; TRBD1 aligns across 7 bases. CDR3 length: 13 residues. V trimming: 4 bases; J trimming: 8 bases; junction bases outside the gene matches: 2. Per the germline V gene, CDR1 is MNHEY and CDR2 is SVGAGI. The CDR3 bases are TGTGCCAGCAGTTCCACAGGGGATTCACCCCTCCACTTT. As protein: CASSSTGDSPLHF.

The chain couples TRBV28 to TRBJ1-2; D ambiguous. The V and J ends lost 3 bases and 9 bases respectively, with 11 bases between them. CDR3 size: 12 residues. CDR1 and CDR2 from the germline V gene are MDHEN and SYDVKM. CDR3 protein: CASSLLSSSYTF. The DNA of the CDR3 is TGTGCCAGCAGTTTGTTGTCTTCAAGCTACACCTTC.

This sequence joins TRBV19 and TRBJ2-3; D may correspond to TRBD1 or TRBD2 (5 bases each). The CDR3 has 17 residues. V lost 1 base to trimming and J lost 0 bases, with 14 bases between them. CDR1 and CDR2 from the germline V gene are LNHDA and SQIVND (reference sequence). The CDR3 sequence: CASSIGGTAGSTDTQYF. CDR3 in DNA: TGTGCCAGTAGTATAGGAGGGACCGCTGGGAGCACAGATACGCAGTATTTT.

The chain carries TRBV30 and TRBJ2-1, with a weak D call TRBD2 (6 bases). The germline CDR1 and CDR2 sequences are GTSNPN and SVGIG (reference sequence). The V end lost 4 bases, the J end lost 9 bases, and 16 bases lay between the germline ends. The CDR3 contains 13 residues. This chain's CDR3 is CAWKLAYFTEQFF. Here the CDR3 DNA reads TGTGCCTGGAAACTAGCATACTTCACTGAGCAGTTCTTC.

The chain uses TRBV11-3 and TRBJ2-1, with 7 bases lining up with TRBD2. The length of the CDR3 is 14 residues. Germline trimming cut 1 base from V and 9 bases from J; bases unmatched to any gene: 6. Germline CDR1 and CDR2: SGHNT and YENEEA. CDR3 region: CASSLGGTTAEQFF. The CDR3 DNA is TGTGCCAGCAGCTTAGGTGGGACTACGGCTGAGCAGTTCTTC.

V is TRBV5-1 and J is TRBJ1-1, with unresolved D. From germline, CDR1 is SGHRS and CDR2 YFSETQ. This CDR3 spans 13 amino acids. V was trimmed by 4 bases and J by 7 bases, leaving 14 bases between them. The CDR3 sequence: CASSDVGEIEAFF. CDR3 bases: TGCGCCAGCAGCGACGTTGGGGAAATTGAAGCTTTCTTT.

The chain joins TRBV10-2 to TRBJ1-1; TRBD1 matches 7 bases. The CDR3 totals 13 residues. The J segment lost 4 bases and the V segment lost 5 bases, leaving 4 bases of the junction unmatched. Germline V gene sequence: CDR1 WSHSY, CDR2 SAAADI. CDR3 residues: CASSLQGSTEAFF. In DNA form, the CDR3 reads TGCGCCAGCAGTTTACAGGGGTCCACTGAAGCTTTCTTT.

The chain carries TRBV29-1 and TRBJ2-3, with D possibly being TRBD1 (5 bases). Germline CDR1 SQVTM, CDR2 ANQGSEA. V lost 2 bases and J 5 bases, leaving 26 bases between the germline ends. The CDR3 is 18 amino acids. CDR3 loop: CSVELPAEWGRVRDTQYF. The CDR3 bases are TGCAGCGTTGAACTCCCTGCTGAGTGGGGCAGGGTGAGAGATACGCAGTATTTT.

V usage is TRBV2 and J usage is TRBJ1-5; the D gene is possibly TRBD1 (5 bases). The CDR3 length is 14 residues. CDR1 SNHLY and CDR2 FYNNEI come from the germline V gene. The V and J ends lost 7 bases and 1 base respectively, with 11 bases between them. The DNA for the CDR3 is TGTGCCAGCAAGGGGTTTCGGAGCAATCAGCCCCAGCATTTT. Encoded protein: CASKGFRSNQPQHF.

The chain joins TRBV4-1 to TRBJ1-1; no definite D call. The CDR3 sequence is 15 residues long. Germline values: CDR1 MGHRA, CDR2 YSYEKL. V was trimmed by 1 base and J by 4 bases, leaving 13 bases between them. Written as DNA, the CDR3 is TGCGCCAGCAGCCAAGTCTACAGCTCCTCCACTGAAGCTTTCTTT. Residues: CASSQVYSSSTEAFF.

This clone was seen a few times. This chain joins TRBV5-1 and TRBJ1-2, with 8 bases lining up with TRBD1. CDR3 size: 15 residues. J gave up 7 bases and V 4 bases, and 12 bases lay outside the gene matches. Per the germline V gene, CDR1 is SGHRS and CDR2 is YFSETQ. The CDR3: CASSDSGGTASGYTF. CDR3 sequence (DNA): TGCGCCAGCAGCGATTCAGGGGGCACGGCAAGTGGCTACACCTTC.

The chain is built from TRBV5-8 and TRBJ1-5; D might be TRBD1 (6 bases). V was trimmed by 2 bases and J by 2 bases, leaving 11 bases between them. CDR3 length equals 15 residues. CDR1 is SGHTS, CDR2 YDEGEE, per germline. CDR3 coding DNA: TGTGCCAGCAGCTTAGGGGGTTTGGGCAATCAGCCCCAGCATTTT. Translation gives CASSLGGLGNQPQHF.

There are a few counts of this clone. The gene calls are TRBV6-1 and TRBJ1-4; D ambiguous. Germline V gene data show CDR1 as MNHNS and CDR2 as SASEGT. The CDR3 totals 14 residues. Trimming removed 0 bases from V and 8 bases from J, with 10 bases in between. The DNA for the CDR3 is TGTGCCAGCAGTGAAGCGACCTTGGCCGAAAAACTGTTTTTT. Protein: CASSEATLAEKLFF.

The chain combines TRBV9 with TRBJ2-5; D is undetermined. V lost 2 bases and J 3 bases, leaving 14 bases between the germline ends. The V gene's germline CDR1 is SGDLS and CDR2 YYNGEE. There are 15 residues in the CDR3. The DNA for the CDR3 is TGTGCCAGCAGCGTTATGTGGGGAAGCGAAGAGACCCAGTACTTC. It codes for CASSVMWGSEETQYF.

The chain couples TRBV6-5 to TRBJ2-3; D may correspond to TRBD1 or TRBD2 (5 bases each). V was trimmed by 8 bases and J by 2 bases, leaving 11 bases between them. The CDR3 consists of 13 residues. From germline, CDR1 is MNHEY and CDR2 SVGAGI. The CDR3 sequence: CASYGTYTDTQYF. CDR3 in DNA: TGTGCCAGCTACGGGACGTACACAGATACGCAGTATTTT.

There are a few counts of this clone. The chain couples TRBV20-1 to TRBJ1-2, with D unclear. This CDR3 contains 11 residues. Trimming removed 3 bases at V and 6 bases at J, with 8 bases between. Germline V gene sequence: CDR1 DFQATT, CDR2 SNEGSKA (reference sequence). The chain's CDR3 is CSARERDGYTF. CDR3 nucleotides: TGCAGTGCTAGGGAAAGGGATGGCTACACCTTC.

This clone occurred once. Written as DNA, the CDR3 is TGTGCCAGCCATCGCGGGGCAGTGGTAACCGGGGAGCTGTTTTTT. Residues: CASHRGAVVTGELFF. The chain links TRBV6-1 to TRBJ2-2; D is possibly TRBD2 (6 bases). In germline, CDR1 is MNHNS, CDR2 SASEGT. The CDR3 length is 15 residues. Trimming left V 8 bases short and J 5 bases short, with 18 bases between.

The gene calls are TRBV5-1 and TRBJ2-6; 7 bases are shared with TRBD2. J gave up 2 bases and V 7 bases, and 9 bases lay outside the gene matches. In germline, CDR1 is SGHRS, CDR2 YFSETQ. The length of the CDR3 is 16 residues. The CDR3 bases are TGCGCCAGCGATGGGAGTAGCGGGCCTGGGGCCAACGTCCTGACTTTC. Amino acids: CASDGSSGPGANVLTF.

The chain employs TRBV7-9 and TRBJ1-2; 7 bases match TRBD1. There are 16 residues in the CDR3. J gave up 0 bases and V 2 bases, and 6 bases lay outside the gene matches. Germline CDR1 reads SEHNR; CDR2 reads FQNEAQ (reference sequence). The CDR3 DNA sequence: TGTGCCAGCAGCTTAAGGGGACAGCCGTCTAACTATGGCTACACCTTC. Encoded protein: CASSLRGQPSNYGYTF.

V gene TRBV10-1 combines with J gene TRBJ2-1; 7 nucleotides agree with TRBD1. Germline V gene sequence: CDR1 WNHNN, CDR2 SYGVQD (reference sequence). The V and J ends lost 5 bases and 6 bases, in that order; junction bases with no gene match: 10. This CDR3 is built from 15 residues. The CDR3 DNA is TGCGCCAGCAGTCTTAGGACAGGTGGGGGCAATGAGCAGTTCTTC. This gives the protein CASSLRTGGGNEQFF.

This rearrangement joins TRBV6-5 to TRBJ1-1, with D possibly matching TRBD1 (6 bases). V was clipped by 6 bases and J by 4 bases, with 9 bases between them. This CDR3 comprises 12 residues. Germline assignment: CDR1 MNHEY and CDR2 SVGAGI. This chain's CDR3 is CASSTGITEAFF. The CDR3 DNA reads as TGTGCCAGCAGCACAGGGATCACTGAAGCTTTCTTT.

This clone was found a few times. The rearrangement joins TRBV14 to TRBJ1-3, with D tentatively TRBD1 (5 bases). The germline V and J ends were trimmed by 3 bases and 9 bases, with 21 bases remaining between them. Germline assignment: CDR1 SGHDN and CDR2 FVKESK. The CDR3 loop spans 16 amino acids. The CDR3 bases are TGTGCCAGCAGCCAGTTCGGGACGGTTCTTGGAGGCACCATATATTTT. This gives the protein CASSQFGTVLGGTIYF.

V gene TRBV30 combines with J gene TRBJ1-2, with TRBD1 as a possible D gene (5 bases). CDR3 length: 14 residues. CDR1 and CDR2 (germline): GTSNPN, SVGIG (reference sequence). Trimming removed 0 bases at V and 8 bases at J, with 16 bases between. The CDR3 DNA reads as TGTGCCTGGAGTGTACCCGGGACCTCGGGGGGCTACACCTTC. Its translation: CAWSVPGTSGGYTF.

The chain employs TRBV5-1 and TRBJ1-1; 7 bases line up with TRBD1. CDR3 size: 16 residues. With V trimmed by 5 bases and J by 4 bases, 14 bases remained unmatched. Germline lookup yields CDR1 SGHRS and CDR2 YFSETQ. The CDR3 DNA is TGCGCCAGCAGACTTGGGGGTACAGGGGTGAGCACTGAAGCTTTCTTT. Protein: CASRLGGTGVSTEAFF.

CDR3 nucleotides: TGTGCCAATGCCCTCACGCCGAACACCGGGGAGCTGTTTTTT. Protein sequence: CANALTPNTGELFF. The chain is built from TRBV2 and TRBJ2-2; D is undetermined. V was cut by 10 bases and J by 0 bases, with 12 bases left in between. The CDR3 is 14 amino acids. Germline loops: CDR1 SNHLY, CDR2 FYNNEI.

The rearrangement uses TRBV10-3 and TRBJ2-7, with D unclear. In germline, CDR1 is ENHRY, CDR2 SYGVKD. V shed 6 bases and J shed 2 bases, with 14 bases lying between them. The CDR3 covers 14 residues. CDR3 sequence (DNA): TGTGCCATCAGGCCAGACACAAACCCCTACGAGCAGTACTTC. Translated: CAIRPDTNPYEQYF.

The chain links TRBV7-6 to TRBJ2-1; 10 positions match TRBD1. The CDR3 spans 16 residues. Germline CDR1 and CDR2: SGHVS and FNYEAQ. Unmatched junction bases numbered 3, after V lost 1 base and J lost 3 bases. The chain's CDR3 is CASSLGQGALYNEQFF. CDR3 coding DNA: TGTGCCAGCAGCTTAGGACAGGGGGCCCTCTACAATGAGCAGTTCTTC.

In its sample, this clone was seen a few times. The chain links TRBV2 to TRBJ1-1, with D possibly TRBD1 on 6 matching bases. V lost 6 bases and J 0 bases, leaving 17 bases between the germline ends. This CDR3 is 16 amino acids long. The germline V gene encodes CDR1 SNHLY and CDR2 FYNNEI. The CDR3 sequence: CASREQQGFMNTEAFF. In nucleotides, the CDR3 is TGTGCCAGCAGAGAGCAACAGGGATTCATGAACACTGAAGCTTTCTTT.